The clone carrying this T cell receptor beta chain was counted between two and nine times. Its matching antigen is unknown. This CDR3 has 15 amino acids. J lost 7 bases, V lost 5 bases, and 8 bases had no gene match. CDR1 and CDR2 from the germline V gene are SEHNR and FQNEAQ (reference sequence). This sample is drawn from a study of T cells after yellow fever vaccination. General study points: Overall, a small share of clonotypes was seen in both CD4 and CD8 compartments. Reappearing after the booster were most of the clones from primary vaccination (around 96% CD4, 75% to 90% CD8).

TCRdb reprocessed the 5' RACE reads with MiXCR, giving one entry per CDR3 protein. The sample lists a few hundred thousand distinct CDR3 sequences, 15% to 20% occurring once. Sequencing was performed on PBMCs, taken 15 days after the yellow fever booster vaccination. The clonotype originates from a man aged 25-45 years who received the YFV17D yellow fever vaccine. This rearrangement joins TRBV7-9 to TRBJ2-1, with TRBD2 matching over 10 bases. The chain's CDR3 is CASSPQSSGSNEQFF. DNA of the CDR3: TGTGCCAGCAGCCCGCAGTCTAGCGGGAGTAATGAGCAGTTCTTC.